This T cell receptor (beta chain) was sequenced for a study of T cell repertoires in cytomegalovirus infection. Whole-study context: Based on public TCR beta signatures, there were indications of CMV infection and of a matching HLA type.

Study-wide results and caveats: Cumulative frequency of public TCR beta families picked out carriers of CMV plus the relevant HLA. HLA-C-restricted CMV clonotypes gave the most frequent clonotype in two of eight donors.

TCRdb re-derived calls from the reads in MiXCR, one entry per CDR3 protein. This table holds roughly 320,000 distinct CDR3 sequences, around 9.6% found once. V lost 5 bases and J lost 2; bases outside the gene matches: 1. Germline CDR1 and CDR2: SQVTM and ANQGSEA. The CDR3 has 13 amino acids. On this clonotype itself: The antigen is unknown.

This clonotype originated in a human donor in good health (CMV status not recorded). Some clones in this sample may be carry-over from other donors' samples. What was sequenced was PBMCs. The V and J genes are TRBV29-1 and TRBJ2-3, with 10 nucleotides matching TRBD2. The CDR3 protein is CSVSGGDTDTQYF. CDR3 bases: TGCAGCGTTAGCGGGGGGGACACAGATACGCAGTATTTT.